This T cell receptor beta chain was recorded in a study of blood T cell repertoires in COVID-19. This clone was seen a single time. The data were produced by immunoSEQ multiplex PCR, yet TCRdb's version contains in-frame clones alone and is incomplete. This table has just over 350,000 clones, 70% to 90% appearing once. Trimming shortened V by 2 bases and J by 5 bases, and 9 bases separated the two germline ends. This CDR3 spans 13 amino acids. The germline V gene encodes CDR1 MNHNY and CDR2 SVGAGI (reference sequence). The specimen sequenced was peripheral blood. This TCR came from a woman aged 60-75 years with COVID-19, enrolled during active disease. The chain recombines TRBV6-6 with TRBJ2-5; D remains ambiguous. The CDR3 nucleotides read TGTGCCAGCAGTTACATCTTCCTGGAGACCCAGTACTTC. This codes for CASSYIFLETQYF.